This is a list of T cell receptor beta chains from one sample in a study of T cell changes during pregnancy in multiple sclerosis. Produced via immunoSEQ multiplex PCR; TCRdb's table is partial and in-frame only. The sample carries around 50,000 clones, more than 85% recorded once. The specimen comprised peripheral blood, sampled after pregnancy. These receptor sequences come from a female donor in good health, enrolled as a control in a pregnancy study. The CDR3 runs from the conserved cysteine through the conserved F or W. The order of the fields is D gene, V gene, CDR3 length, J gene, clone size, CDR3 protein, CDR3 DNA. The D gene is left open where the match is weak. Size tells how often a clone was seen (once, few, many) or the class of an expanded clone, and some rows leave it out.

D: TRBD1; V: TRBV5-1; length: 17; J: TRBJ1-1; size: NA; CDR3: CASSHLTGGASDTEAFF; DNA: TGCGCCAGCAGCCACCTAACAGGGGGCGCTTCGGACACTGAAGCTTTCTTT
D: TRBD1; V: TRBV9; length: 18; J: TRBJ2-6; size: once; CDR3: CASSPPGTDPSGANVLTF; DNA: TGTGCCAGCAGCCCCCCCGGGACAGACCCTTCTGGGGCCAACGTCCTGACTTTC
D: NA; V: TRBV9; length: 17; J: TRBJ2-2; size: NA; CDR3: CASSVDVGVYNTGELFF; DNA: TGTGCCAGCAGCGTAGATGTGGGCGTGTACAACACCGGGGAGCTGTTTTTT
D: NA; V: TRBV20-1; length: 11; J: TRBJ2-1; size: NA; CDR3: CSGGTYNEQFF; DNA: TGCAGTGGAGGGACCTACAATGAGCAGTTCTTC
D: TRBD1; V: TRBV25-1; length: 15; J: TRBJ1-4; size: NA; CDR3: CASSEGVATGGKLFF; DNA: TGTGCCAGCAGTGAAGGGGTTGCCACAGGGGGAAAACTGTTTTTT
D: NA; V: TRBV5-1; length: 14; J: TRBJ2-3; size: NA; CDR3: CASSIGLSTDTQYF; DNA: TGCGCCAGCAGCATCGGACTCAGCACAGATACGCAGTATTTT
D: TRBD1; V: TRBV27; length: 18; J: TRBJ1-5; size: few; CDR3: CASRRNRGLVDSNQPQHF; DNA: TGTGCCAGCAGGAGGAACAGGGGGCTAGTCGATAGCAATCAGCCCCAGCATTTT
D: TRBD1; V: TRBV18; length: 15; J: TRBJ1-4; size: NA; CDR3: CASSPSGQGAGKLFF; DNA: TGTGCCAGCTCACCTTCGGGACAGGGGGCAGGAAAACTGTTTTTT
D: NA; V: TRBV6-1; length: 15; J: TRBJ2-1; size: NA; CDR3: CASSDGEGAYNEQFF; DNA: TGTGCCAGCAGTGATGGTGAGGGAGCCTACAATGAGCAGTTCTTC
D: TRBD2; V: TRBV6-4; length: 14; J: TRBJ2-1; size: NA; CDR3: CASSDSGNYNEQFF; DNA: TGTGCCAGCAGTGATAGCGGGAACTACAATGAGCAGTTCTTC
D: TRBD2; V: TRBV7-6; length: 16; J: TRBJ2-3; size: NA; CDR3: CASSFGLAGSTDTQYF; DNA: TGTGCCAGCAGCTTTGGACTAGCGGGGAGCACAGATACGCAGTATTTT
D: NA; V: TRBV19; length: 17; J: TRBJ2-5; size: NA; CDR3: CASSPRRRNPGRETQYF; DNA: TGTGCCAGTAGCCCTAGAAGGCGAAACCCGGGTCGGGAGACCCAGTACTTC
D: NA; V: TRBV19; length: 14; J: TRBJ1-5; size: NA; CDR3: CASSMAGDHQPQHF; DNA: TGTGCCAGTAGTATGGCAGGGGATCATCAGCCCCAGCATTTT
D: TRBD1; V: TRBV7-9; length: 13; J: TRBJ2-7; size: NA; CDR3: CATGQGGIYEQYF; DNA: TGTGCCACAGGACAGGGGGGAATCTACGAGCAGTACTTC
D: TRBD1; V: TRBV6-5; length: 16; J: TRBJ2-1; size: once; CDR3: CASSYSGTGAYNEQFF; DNA: TGTGCCAGCAGTTACTCAGGGACAGGGGCATACAATGAGCAGTTCTTC
D: NA; V: TRBV12-1; length: 14; J: TRBJ2-5; size: NA; CDR3: CASSRTTGKETQYF; DNA: TGTGCCAGCAGCCGGACGACAGGGAAAGAGACCCAGTACTTC
D: NA; V: TRBV7-2; length: 15; J: TRBJ1-2; size: few; CDR3: CASSSLRRDNYGYTF; DNA: TGTGCCAGCAGCTCTCTCAGGAGGGACAACTATGGCTACACCTTC
D: TRBD1; V: TRBV18; length: 14; J: TRBJ1-5; size: NA; CDR3: CASSPEQGGQPQHF; DNA: TGTGCCAGCTCACCAGAACAGGGGGGACAGCCCCAGCATTTT
D: TRBD1; V: TRBV5-1; length: 13; J: TRBJ1-2; size: NA; CDR3: CASSFGTDYGYTF; DNA: TGCGCCAGCAGCTTCGGGACAGACTATGGCTACACCTTC
D: NA; V: TRBV7-2; length: 19; J: TRBJ2-1; size: NA; CDR3: CASSDRWGVRVGSYNEQFF; DNA: TGTGCCAGCAGCGACCGGTGGGGGGTTAGAGTTGGCTCCTACAATGAGCAGTTCTTC
D: TRBD1; V: TRBV27; length: 14; J: TRBJ2-7; size: NA; CDR3: CASSWDRGSYEQYF; DNA: TGTGCCAGCAGTTGGGACAGGGGGAGCTACGAGCAGTACTTC
D: TRBD1; V: TRBV14; length: 22; J: TRBJ2-1; size: once; CDR3: CASSRKGLSLDRGQGSYNEQFF; DNA: TGTGCCAGCAGCCGAAAGGGGTTATCACTGGACAGGGGGCAAGGTTCCTACAATGAGCAGTTCTTC
D: TRBD1; V: TRBV5-1; length: 14; J: TRBJ1-1; size: few; CDR3: CASSYGQGDPEAFF; DNA: TGCGCCAGCAGCTATGGACAGGGCGACCCTGAAGCTTTCTTT
D: TRBD1; V: TRBV10-2; length: 16; J: TRBJ2-2; size: once; CDR3: CASSDRQGANTGELFF; DNA: TGCGCCAGCAGTGATCGACAGGGGGCAAACACCGGGGAGCTGTTTTTT
D: NA; V: TRBV6-5; length: 15; J: TRBJ1-6; size: NA; CDR3: CASSLRGPGESPLHF; DNA: TGTGCCAGCAGCCTCAGGGGCCCTGGGGAATCACCCCTCCACTTT
D: NA; V: TRBV23-1; length: 13; J: TRBJ1-2; size: NA; CDR3: CASSPKSNYGYTF; DNA: TGCGCCAGCAGTCCCAAATCTAACTATGGCTACACCTTC
D: TRBD2; V: TRBV2; length: 17; J: TRBJ2-1; size: NA; CDR3: CASSELRGLAGNNEQFF; DNA: TGTGCCAGCAGTGAACTTAGGGGACTAGCGGGAAACAATGAGCAGTTCTTC
D: TRBD1; V: TRBV11-2; length: 14; J: TRBJ1-2; size: NA; CDR3: CASSPGQANYGYTF; DNA: TGTGCCAGCAGCCCCGGACAGGCGAACTATGGCTACACCTTC
D: TRBD2; V: TRBV4-2; length: 18; J: TRBJ2-3; size: NA; CDR3: CASSQGGRLAGGSDTQYF; DNA: TGTGCCAGCAGCCAAGGGGGAAGACTAGCGGGGGGGTCAGATACGCAGTATTTT
D: NA; V: TRBV19; length: 16; J: TRBJ2-7; size: NA; CDR3: CASSIPEGQSPYEQYF; DNA: TGTGCCAGTAGTATCCCAGAAGGACAGTCACCCTACGAGCAGTACTTC
D: TRBD1; V: TRBV6-5; length: 13; J: TRBJ1-5; size: NA; CDR3: CASGLTGDQPQHF; DNA: TGTGCCAGCGGACTGACAGGGGATCAGCCCCAGCATTTT
D: NA; V: TRBV15; length: 15; J: TRBJ2-5; size: NA; CDR3: CATSRFRGPQETQYF; DNA: TGTGCCACCAGCAGGTTTAGAGGGCCACAGGAGACCCAGTACTTC
D: NA; V: TRBV27; length: 17; J: TRBJ1-2; size: NA; CDR3: CASSLLAGASVNYGYTF; DNA: TGTGCCAGCAGTTTATTGGCAGGGGCAAGTGTAAACTATGGCTACACCTTC
D: NA; V: TRBV10-2; length: 20; J: TRBJ2-3; size: NA; CDR3: CASRPKQRQALPSSTDTQYF; DNA: TGCGCCAGCAGACCGAAACAACGACAGGCCTTACCTTCCTCCACAGATACGCAGTATTTT
D: NA; V: TRBV27; length: 11; J: TRBJ2-7; size: NA; CDR3: CASSFGGEQYF; DNA: TGTGCCAGCAGTTTTGGAGGCGAGCAGTACTTC
D: NA; V: TRBV7-9; length: 13; J: TRBJ1-2; size: NA; CDR3: CASSLQGNYGYTF; DNA: TGTGCCAGCAGCTTACAGGGGAACTATGGCTACACCTTC
D: TRBD2; V: TRBV28; length: 14; J: TRBJ2-7; size: NA; CDR3: CASSPGLTSGGQYF; DNA: TGTGCCAGCAGCCCAGGGTTGACTAGCGGTGGGCAGTACTTC
D: TRBD1; V: TRBV5-4; length: 14; J: TRBJ2-7; size: NA; CDR3: CASSFGTGTYEQYF; DNA: TGTGCCAGCAGCTTCGGGACAGGGACCTACGAGCAGTACTTC
D: TRBD1; V: TRBV11-2; length: 13; J: TRBJ2-7; size: NA; CDR3: CASSSGTVVIEYF; DNA: TGTGCCAGCAGCTCAGGGACAGTAGTGATTGAGTACTTC
D: TRBD2; V: TRBV7-2; length: 15; J: TRBJ2-1; size: NA; CDR3: CASSRLAGGMNEQFF; DNA: TGTGCCAGCAGCCGACTAGCGGGGGGGATGAATGAGCAGTTCTTC
D: TRBD2; V: TRBV7-7; length: 13; J: TRBJ2-3; size: NA; CDR3: CASSLGTSDTQYF; DNA: TGTGCCAGCAGCCTCGGGACTAGCGATACGCAGTATTTT